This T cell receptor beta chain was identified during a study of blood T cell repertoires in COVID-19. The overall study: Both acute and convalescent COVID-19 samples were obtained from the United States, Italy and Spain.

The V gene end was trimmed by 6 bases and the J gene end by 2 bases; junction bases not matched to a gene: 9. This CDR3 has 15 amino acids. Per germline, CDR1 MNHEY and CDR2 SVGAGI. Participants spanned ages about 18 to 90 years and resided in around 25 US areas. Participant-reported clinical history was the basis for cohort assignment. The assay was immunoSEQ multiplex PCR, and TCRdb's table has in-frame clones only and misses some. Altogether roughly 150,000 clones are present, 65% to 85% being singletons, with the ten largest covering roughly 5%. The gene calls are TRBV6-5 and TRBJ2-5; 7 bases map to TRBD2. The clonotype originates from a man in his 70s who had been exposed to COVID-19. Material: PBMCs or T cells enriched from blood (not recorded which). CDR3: CASRRPTSSQETQYF. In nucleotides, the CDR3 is TGTGCCAGCAGACGACCGACTAGCTCTCAAGAGACCCAGTACTTC.